The 30 T cell receptor beta chains reported below all come from one sample, sequenced in a study of control samples from healthy donors and cancer patients. Some clones are missing from TCRdb's copy, which holds only in-frame ones; the method was immunoSEQ multiplex PCR. Of 130,000 or so clones listed, roughly 84% are singletons. Material: blood. The receptors shown here come from a man between 50 and 59 years old in good health.

This sequence joins TRBV3-1 (or the pseudogene TRBV3-2) and TRBJ1-2; possibly TRBD1 for D (6 bases). The germline V gene encodes CDR1 LGHDT and CDR2 YNNKEL (reference sequence). The ends were cut back, 1 base at V and 1 base at J, with 10 bases in the middle. CDR3 length: 15 amino acids. The CDR3 region is CASSQGQVVNYGYTF. The CDR3 DNA sequence: TGTGCCAGCAGCCAAGGACAGGTTGTTAACTATGGCTACACCTTC.

The V and J genes are TRBV11-2 and TRBJ1-6, with D uncertain. Germline V lookup: CDR1 SGHAT, CDR2 FQNNGV. V was clipped by 3 bases and J by 10 bases, with 16 bases between them. The CDR3 has 15 residues. CDR3 amino acids: CASSFGSLLRSPLHF. The CDR3 nucleotides are TGTGCCAGCAGCTTCGGGTCCCTTCTAAGGTCACCCCTCCACTTT.

In DNA, the CDR3 is TGTGCCAGCAGTATACAGGGGGGAGGCTATGGCTACACCTTC. It is translated as CASSIQGGGYGYTF. This chain joins TRBV27 and TRBJ1-2, with 8 bases matching TRBD1. CDR1 and CDR2 from the germline V gene are MNHEY and SMNVEV (reference sequence). With 5 bases clipped from V and 4 bases from J, the junction kept 6 bases outside the gene matches. The CDR3 covers 14 residues.

The V gene is TRBV11-2, the J gene TRBJ2-1; maybe TRBD1 (6 bases). The CDR3 is made up of 15 amino acids. Germline assignment: CDR1 SGHAT and CDR2 FQNNGV. Trimming took off 5 bases at V and 3 bases at J, with 14 bases between the two ends. The CDR3 loop reads CASSHRDHYYNEQFF. In DNA, the CDR3 is TGTGCCAGCAGCCACAGGGACCATTACTACAATGAGCAGTTCTTC. The full variable domain, rest sourced from reference TRBV11-2 and TRBJ2-1, is EAGVAQSPRYKIIEKRQSVAFWCNPISGHATLYWYQQILGQGPKLLIQFQNNGVVDDSQLPKDRFSAERLKGVDSTLKIQPAKLEDSAVYLCASSHRDHYYNEQFFGPGTRLTVL.

This rearrangement joins TRBV5-4 to TRBJ2-7; weak D call: TRBD1 (6 bases). This CDR3 has 14 amino acids. V dropped 2 bases and J dropped 0 bases, with 9 bases sitting between them. The germline gives CDR1 SGHNT, CDR2 YYREEE (reference sequence). The CDR3, as DNA: TGTGCCAGCAGCTTCGGGGACACCTCCTACGAGCAGTACTTC. It specifies CASSFGDTSYEQYF.

This chain connects TRBV4-1 to TRBJ2-7; possibly TRBD1 or TRBD2 for D (5 bases each). Germline V lookup: CDR1 MGHRA, CDR2 YSYEKL. The V and J ends lost 6 bases and 6 bases respectively, with 12 bases between them. The CDR3 runs to 12 residues. The CDR3 nucleotides are TGCGCCAGCAGGGGCTCGGGGCCCGAGCAGTACTTC. It translates to CASRGSGPEQYF.

The chain uses TRBV24-1 and TRBJ1-5; 8 bases are shared with TRBD1. This CDR3 contains 17 residues. With 3 bases clipped from V and 0 bases from J, the junction kept 6 bases outside the gene matches. CDR1 is KGHDR and CDR2 is SFDVKD in the germline V gene. CDR3 in DNA: TGTGCCACCAGTGATACAGGGGGGGTTTATAGCAATCAGCCCCAGCATTTT. Translating it yields CATSDTGGVYSNQPQHF.

V is TRBV11-2 and J is TRBJ1-6; unclear D gene. CDR1 is SGHAT and CDR2 is FQNNGV in the germline V gene. The CDR3 contains 13 residues. V shed 4 bases and J shed 6 bases, with 7 bases lying between them. CDR3 loop: CASSSHSNSPLHF. CDR3 sequence (DNA): TGTGCCAGCAGCTCTCACAGTAATTCACCCCTCCACTTT.

The rearrangement joins TRBV3-1 (or the pseudogene TRBV3-2) to TRBJ2-7; the D is unclear. Trimming left V 2 bases short and J 3 bases short, with 8 bases between. The germline CDR1 and CDR2 sequences are LGHDT and YNNKEL (reference sequence). The CDR3 extends over 13 amino acids. CDR3 region: CASSQHNNYEQYF. In DNA form, the CDR3 reads TGTGCCAGCAGCCAACACAATAACTACGAGCAGTACTTC.

The CDR3 here is CASSSSPSGKAFF. CDR3 DNA sequence: TGTGCCAGCAGCTCAAGCCCGAGCGGGAAGGCGTTCTTC. V and J are TRBV7-3 and TRBJ2-1; 7 bases match TRBD2. Germline-derived CDR1 and CDR2 are SGHTA and FQGTGA. CDR3 size: 13 residues. The junction had 12 bases not matched to a gene; V was cut back by 4 bases and J by 15 bases.

This clone appeared a single time. The rearrangement joins TRBV4-1 to TRBJ2-3; no firm D call. Trimming took off 4 bases at V and 0 bases at J, with 14 bases between the two ends. This CDR3 has 16 amino acids. CDR1 and CDR2 from the germline V gene are MGHRA and YSYEKL. CDR3 coding DNA: TGCGCCAGCAGCCTCCGCCAATCTATGAGCACAGATACGCAGTATTTT. Translation gives CASSLRQSMSTDTQYF.

V is TRBV11-3 and J is TRBJ1-1; D possibly corresponds to TRBD1 (6 bases). This CDR3 is 12 amino acids long. Germline CDR1 is SGHNT and CDR2 is YENEEA. V gave up 5 bases and J gave up 10 bases, with 14 bases separating them. CDR3 sequence: CASSTTGTGAFF. CDR3 DNA sequence: TGTGCCAGCAGCACAACAGGGACCGGAGCTTTCTTT.

The chain recombines TRBV5-1 with TRBJ2-3; 11 nucleotides line up with TRBD2. V was clipped by 2 bases and J by 2 bases; unmatched bases: 4. From germline, CDR1 is SGHRS and CDR2 YFSETQ. The CDR3 has 16 residues. Here the CDR3 reads CASSFASGGITDTQYF. DNA of the CDR3: TGCGCCAGCAGCTTTGCTAGCGGGGGGATCACAGATACGCAGTATTTT.

This clone was counted between two and nine times. The chain joins TRBV5-6 to TRBJ1-1; 7 nucleotides agree with TRBD1. The CDR3 loop spans 17 amino acids. CDR1 SGHDT and CDR2 YYEEEE come from the germline V gene. Trimming took 4 bases from V and 2 from J; bases not matched to a gene: 14. Here the CDR3 reads CASSRDFGTVKNTEAFF. CDR3 in DNA: TGTGCCAGCAGCCGGGATTTCGGGACAGTTAAAAACACTGAAGCTTTCTTT.

The rearrangement joins TRBV4-2 to TRBJ2-3; 9 bases fit TRBD2. Germline loops: CDR1 LGHNA, CDR2 YNFKEQ. CDR3 length: 16 residues. With 3 bases clipped from V and 0 bases from J, the junction kept 4 bases outside the gene matches. The CDR3 loop is CASSQISGGSTDTQYF. The DNA of the CDR3 is TGTGCCAGCAGCCAGATTAGCGGGGGCAGCACAGATACGCAGTATTTT.

The chain combines TRBV11-3 with TRBJ2-5; TRBD2 aligns across 14 bases. The CDR3 totals 17 residues. Germline assignment: CDR1 SGHNT and CDR2 YENEEA. Germline trimming cut 1 base from V and 0 bases from J; bases unmatched to any gene: 1. The CDR3 sequence: CASSLGTSGGYQETQYF. The CDR3 bases are TGTGCCAGCAGCTTAGGGACTAGCGGGGGGTACCAAGAGACCCAGTACTTC.

The gene calls are TRBV4-1 and TRBJ1-5, with D unclear. V shed 4 bases and J shed 0 bases, with 13 bases lying between them. The germline V gene encodes CDR1 MGHRA and CDR2 YSYEKL. The CDR3 length is 16 residues. As DNA, the CDR3 is TGCGCCAGCAGCCTAGACCCGGGTTATAGCAATCAGCCCCAGCATTTT. Its translation: CASSLDPGYSNQPQHF.

V usage is TRBV14 and J usage is TRBJ1-4, with no clear D. This CDR3 has 16 amino acids. V was cut by 4 bases and J by 0 bases, with 12 bases left in between. The germline gives CDR1 SGHDN, CDR2 FVKESK. The CDR3 loop is CASSPHGGPTNEKLFF. For the CDR3, the DNA is TGTGCCAGCAGCCCCCACGGAGGGCCAACTAATGAAAAACTGTTTTTT.

Only a few counts were recorded for this clone. The chain is built from TRBV5-8 and TRBJ2-7, with D perhaps assigned TRBD1 or TRBD2 (5 bases each). V was trimmed by 6 bases and J by 0 bases, leaving 16 bases between them. The CDR3 contains 15 residues. CDR1 and CDR2 from the germline V gene are SGHTS and YDEGEE. The CDR3 DNA sequence: TGTGCCAGCACCGCCAGAGAGGGACCCTCCTACGAGCAGTACTTC. It is translated as CASTAREGPSYEQYF.

This clone has just one count. V and J are TRBV4-1 and TRBJ1-3; 10 bases are shared with TRBD1. Germline trimming cut 4 bases from V and 4 bases from J; bases unmatched to any gene: 13. The CDR3 consists of 18 residues. The germline CDR1 and CDR2 sequences are MGHRA and YSYEKL. The CDR3 DNA follows: TGCGCCAGCAGCCCGGGAGCTAGACAGGGGGCGCTCGGAAACACCATATATTTT. Translating gives CASSPGARQGALGNTIYF.

The V and J genes are TRBV18 and TRBJ1-3; D is undetermined. V was pared by 0 bases and J by 4 bases, with 7 bases between. The CDR3 spans 14 residues. Germline V gene sequence: CDR1 KGHSH, CDR2 LQKENI. DNA for the CDR3: TGTGCCAGCTCACCACCGCTTCCAGGAAACACCATATATTTT. It encodes CASSPPLPGNTIYF.

The DNA of the CDR3 is TGTGCCAGCAGTTTCCCACCAACGCCCCGATCACCCCTCCACTTT. The encoded protein is CASSFPPTPRSPLHF. The chain couples TRBV28 to TRBJ1-6; D remains unclear. Germline V gene data show CDR1 as MDHEN and CDR2 as SYDVKM. Trimming removed 3 bases from V and 10 bases from J, with 16 bases in between. This CDR3 comprises 15 residues.

The CDR3 DNA reads as TGTGCCAGTAGTATACGGACAATACTGGGAGGCTATGGCTACACCTTC. Its translation is CASSIRTILGGYGYTF. The chain employs TRBV19 and TRBJ1-2, with D possibly matching TRBD1 (5 bases). The CDR3 covers 16 residues. V was shortened by 2 bases and J by 4 bases, with 17 bases between the two germline ends. Germline V gene data show CDR1 as LNHDA and CDR2 as SQIVND (reference sequence). Using reference TRBV19 and TRBJ1-2 for the parts outside the CDR3, the full variable domain is DGGITQSPKYLFRKEGQNVTLSCEQNLNHDAMYWYRQDPGQGLRLIYYSQIVNDFQKGDIAEGYSVSREKKESFPLTVTSAQKNPTAFYLCASSIRTILGGYGYTFGSGTRLTVV.

The chain carries TRBV15 and TRBJ2-1, with 9 bases lining up with TRBD2. The CDR3 contains 20 residues. The trim removed 0 bases at V and 0 bases at J, leaving 12 bases unmatched. Germline V gene lookup returns CDR1 LNHNV and CDR2 YYDKDF (reference sequence). CDR3 loop: CATSRDLRLAGASSYNEQFF. The CDR3 DNA reads as TGTGCCACCAGCAGAGATCTCCGGTTAGCGGGGGCTAGCTCCTACAATGAGCAGTTCTTC.

This chain links TRBV2 with TRBJ1-2; unclear D gene. Germline V gene data show CDR1 as SNHLY and CDR2 as FYNNEI. With 4 bases removed from V and 2 bases from J, the gap between germline ends came to 8 bases. CDR3 length equals 13 residues. CDR3 region: CASSVGLNYGYTF. The CDR3 bases are TGTGCCAGCAGTGTCGGACTGAACTATGGCTACACCTTC.

This clone was observed a few times. The chain carries TRBV4-1 and TRBJ2-5; D is perhaps TRBD2 (5 bases). The CDR3 totals 15 residues. The V gene's germline CDR1 is MGHRA and CDR2 YSYEKL. V was pared by 0 bases and J by 5 bases, with 13 bases between. The CDR3 nucleotides read TGCGCCAGCAGCCAAGACCACTATGCGGGCGAGACCCAGTACTTC. It codes for CASSQDHYAGETQYF.

The J gene is TRBJ2-3, the V gene TRBV13; D ambiguous. The V gene's germline CDR1 is PRHDT and CDR2 FYEKMQ (reference sequence). Trimming left V 5 bases short and J 6 bases short, with 9 bases between. CDR3 length: 12 amino acids. CDR3 region: CASSTSWDTQYF. The CDR3 DNA is TGTGCCAGCAGCACCAGTTGGGATACGCAGTATTTT. Using reference TRBV13 and TRBJ2-3 for the parts outside the CDR3, the full variable domain is AAGVIQSPRHLIKEKRETATLKCYPIPRHDTVYWYQQGPGQDPQFLISFYEKMQSDKGSIPDRFSAQQFSDYHSELNMSSLELGDSALYFCASSTSWDTQYFGPGTRLTVL.

V gene TRBV27 combines with J gene TRBJ1-5, with D maybe TRBD1 (5 bases). Germline CDR1 reads MNHEY; CDR2 reads SMNVEV (reference sequence). The germline V and J ends were trimmed by 2 bases and 6 bases, with 14 bases remaining between them. The CDR3 is 15 amino acids. This chain's CDR3 is CASSLGAGWGQPQHF. DNA for the CDR3: TGTGCCAGCAGTTTAGGGGCAGGTTGGGGTCAGCCCCAGCATTTT.

The chain combines TRBV19 with TRBJ1-5; D uncertain. This CDR3 contains 15 residues. V was clipped by 3 bases and J by 5 bases, with 14 bases between them. Germline V gene data show CDR1 as LNHDA and CDR2 as SQIVND (reference sequence). The CDR3 coding sequence is TGTGCCAGTAGTATCGGGAACTTGAGGGATCAGCCCCAGCATTTT. It specifies CASSIGNLRDQPQHF. The complete variable domain, with remaining parts taken from reference TRBV19 and TRBJ1-5, reads DGGITQSPKYLFRKEGQNVTLSCEQNLNHDAMYWYRQDPGQGLRLIYYSQIVNDFQKGDIAEGYSVSREKKESFPLTVTSAQKNPTAFYLCASSIGNLRDQPQHFGDGTRLSIL.

This chain uses TRBV7-8 with TRBJ1-1; no definite D call. CDR3 length: 15 residues. The germline V gene encodes CDR1 SGHVS and CDR2 FQNEAQ. The V gene lost 1 base and the J gene lost 4 bases, with 13 bases spanning the gap. The CDR3: CASSLDTQRFTEAFF. For the CDR3, the DNA is TGTGCCAGCAGCTTAGATACCCAGAGGTTCACTGAAGCTTTCTTT. Drawing the rest from reference TRBV7-8 and TRBJ1-1, the complete variable domain is GAGVSQSPRYKVAKRGQDVALRCDPISGHVSLFWYQQALGQGPEFLTYFQNEAQLDKSGLPSDRFFAERPEGSVSTLKIQRTQQEDSAVYLCASSLDTQRFTEAFFGQGTRLTVV.